The 4 T cell receptor beta chains below were found in one sample sequenced in a study of T-cell memory formation after mild COVID-19. TCRdb called the 5' RACE reads again in MiXCR, with one record for every CDR3 protein. The sample has roughly 350,000 distinct CDR3 sequences; roughly an eighth are singletons. Sequencing used PBMCs or a T cell subset sorted from them (not recorded which). The receptors derive from a man younger than 35 who had mild COVID-19 (a few samples of this study predate the infection). Cell type and time point are not known.

The gene calls are TRBV29-1 and TRBJ1-3; no clear D gene. CDR1 is SQVTM and CDR2 is ANQGSEA in the germline V gene. The CDR3 totals 13 residues. The germline V and J ends were trimmed by 7 bases and 0 bases, with 10 bases remaining between them. CDR3 DNA sequence: TGCAGCGCTCGGACCCGCTCTGGAAACACCATATATTTT. Protein product: CSARTRSGNTIYF.

This clonotype has only a few counts. The chain employs TRBV5-1 and TRBJ2-5; 15 bases are a match to TRBD2. CDR3 length: 16 residues. Germline CDR1 and CDR2: SGHRS and YFSETQ. The V gene end was trimmed by 4 bases and the J gene end by 2 bases; junction bases not matched to a gene: 3. The CDR3 bases are TGCGCCAGCAGCGGCGGACTAGCGGGGGGGCAAGAGACCCAGTACTTC. It encodes CASSGGLAGGQETQYF.

This clonotype has at least ten counts. The gene calls are TRBV29-1 and TRBJ2-6; D uncertain. Germline CDR1 and CDR2: SQVTM and ANQGSEA. The V gene lost 4 bases and the J gene lost 0 bases, with 16 bases spanning the gap. This CDR3 is 17 amino acids long. The DNA for the CDR3 is TGCAGCGTTGCTTTAGGAATGAAGGTCTCTGGGGCCAACGTCCTGACTTTC. This sequence encodes CSVALGMKVSGANVLTF.

This clonotype was found a few times. V usage is TRBV20-1 and J usage is TRBJ1-1, with D hard to call. The V and J ends lost 2 bases and 5 bases respectively, with 6 bases between them. From germline, CDR1 is DFQATT and CDR2 SNEGSKA (reference sequence). The CDR3 contains 11 residues. The CDR3 DNA is TGCAGTGCTAGACTGGTAACTGAAGCTTTCTTT. It yields the protein CSARLVTEAFF.